This T cell receptor beta chain was captured in a study of T cell responses to AZD1222 COVID-19 vaccine (dated by TCRdb to the early 2020s). In the study overall: A total of 230 or so trial participants underwent TCR sequencing, of whom 200 to 220 received two doses of AZD1222 and some 25 received two doses of the MenACWY control vaccine. Trial participants were enrolled into age subgroups of 18-55, 56-69 and 70-plus years, which contained approximately 150, 28 and 58 TCR-sequenced participants, respectively. Findings and caveats that apply to the study as a whole: CD4 TCRs associated with the vaccine covered the entire spike protein, and the dominant responses were in regions 160-218 and 743-854. The 56-69-year group was small, and its depth increase did not reach significance, likely because of low power. Participants were mostly white British and included more females than males, and it was suggested by the authors that clonal diversity may have been underestimated. Only five or six AZD1222 recipients were SARS-CoV-2 seropositive at baseline, limiting conclusions about previously exposed vaccinees. Reportedly, almost half of the unique spike-specific TCRs recognized epitopes lying outside the regions that are mutated in the B.1.351 and B.1.1.7 variants. After two AZD1222 doses, spike-specific TCR breadth and depth were significantly higher than at day 0 and than in MenACWY recipients. Because no day 14 peak-response samples were available, the repertoires could be characterized only after the peak T cell response.

The germline V gene (reference sequence) provides CDR1 MNHNY and CDR2 SVGAGI. Here V drops 5 bases and J drops 2 bases, and the junction holds 6 bases not matched to any gene. CDR3 length: 15 amino acids, cysteine to phenylalanine. Only the CDR3 part of the read is kept: 45 bases, read in frame from the first base. According to the study, the label for this sample's time point signals: about 28 days (+/-7) after the second vaccine dose. AZD1222 recipients given second doses at about 4 weeks or at about 12 weeks were pooled, since spike-specific TCR depth and breadth were not found to differ between the two schedules. Vaccinee samples came from UK trials COV001 and COV002, including a single-blind randomized controlled phase 2/3 trial of AZD1222 (ChAdOx1 nCoV-19) in healthy adults. For TCRbeta chain sequencing, PBMC samples from trial participants were taken at day 0 and at day 28 after the second dose.

In the case of this clone: Its antigen has not been determined. One base away there is no much larger clone; base qualities are not given.

The CDR3 regions of human TCRbeta chains were analyzed by immunosequencing. In the authors' own workflow: TCRs in the repertoires were compared against a reference library of SARS-CoV-2-specific TCRs that had been generated with the MIRA antigen-specificity platform. Breadth meant the fraction of unique TCRs that were SARS-CoV-2-associated, whereas depth meant the fraction of total T cells that were SARS-CoV-2-associated. Using the MIRA data, each spike-specific TCR was mapped to the spike region that the TCR reacts to and placed in a CD4 or CD8 class. Log10-transformed breadth and depth values were compared by one-way ANOVA with Sidak's multiple comparisons tests. Here the immuneACCESS table is served through TCRdb, limited to in-frame sequences with V and J called. Missing clones are a known gap in these copies; in checked studies unresolved V genes cover under half, and the rest lacks a known reason. Clone size and the V and J calls come from that table; the DNA yielded D and trimming. The sample contains under 90,000 clones, roughly 85% of them found a single time. The ten largest clones add up to more than 9% of the sample.

The starting material was peripheral blood, obtained 28 days after the second AZD1222 dose. The clonotype comes from an adult who received the AZD1222 COVID-19 vaccine. The V and J segments used are TRBV6-6 and TRBJ1-3; TRBD1 aligns with 7 central bases. The nucleotide sequence is TGTGCCAGCAGTCGATCGACAGGGACTGGAAACACCATATATTTT. Translated, it reads CASSRSTGTGNTIYF.